What follows is one T cell receptor (beta chain) and its context. Its antigen is undetermined. The sample originates from a study of CD8 T cells in ankylosing spondylitis. Study-level findings and limits: Within matched ankylosing spondylitis synovial fluid, disease-linked clones were reportedly significantly enriched. Ankylosing spondylitis blood seemed to carry a telltale TCR beta motif made of several highly homologous variants.

V lost 4 bases and J lost 7; bases outside the gene matches: 11. The germline gives CDR1 MGHRA, CDR2 YSYEKL. The CDR3 contains 16 residues. With molecular barcodes, quantitative 5'-RACE was used to make the TCR beta libraries. TCRdb reanalysed the 5' RACE reads using MiXCR and keeps one entry per CDR3 protein. This sample has about 800,000 distinct CDR3 sequences, with roughly 12% found just once. What was sequenced was blood, either unsorted or a sorted T cell fraction (not recorded which). This sequence joins TRBV4-1 and TRBJ2-3, with 10 bases fitting TRBD1. The sequence was collected from a male donor with ankylosing spondylitis. As DNA, the CDR3 is TGCGCCAGCAGCCGTCACGGGGGGACAGGGGACTATACGCAGTATTTT. It yields the protein CASSRHGGTGDYTQYF.